The next 16 T cell receptor beta chains were all read from a single sample in a study of blood T cell repertoires in COVID-19. Method: immunoSEQ multiplex PCR; TCRdb's copy keeps in-frame clones and lacks some. The sample carries 140,000 or so clones, 70% to 80% recorded once. Sequences were obtained from peripheral blood. The receptors were sampled from a woman aged 70-85 years with COVID-19, enrolled during active disease.

The chain recombines TRBV19 with TRBJ2-5; 7 bases align to TRBD1. Germline assignment: CDR1 LNHDA and CDR2 SQIVND (reference sequence). The CDR3 runs to 15 residues. Trimming removed 1 base from V and 7 bases from J; junction bases left unmatched: 9. In DNA, the CDR3 is TGTGCCAGTAGTATAGGAGGGCAGGGGGTATCGACCCAGTACTTC. As protein: CASSIGGQGVSTQYF.

The rearrangement uses TRBV6-6 and TRBJ2-7; possible D gene TRBD1, 6 bases. Trimming left V 5 bases short and J 2 bases short, with 13 bases between. Germline CDR1 and CDR2: MNHNY and SVGAGI (reference sequence). The CDR3 spans 14 residues. CDR3 protein: CASSQTQGPYEQYF. Here the CDR3 DNA reads TGTGCCAGCAGTCAGACACAGGGTCCCTACGAGCAGTACTTC.

The CDR3, as DNA: TGTGCCAGCAGCTTGCGGGGTGCGCCCACGTATGGCTACACCTTC. Translated: CASSLRGAPTYGYTF. The chain recombines TRBV5-6 with TRBJ1-2, with D uncertain. Germline CDR1 SGHDT, CDR2 YYEEEE. With 1 base removed from V and 5 bases from J, the gap between germline ends came to 15 bases. The CDR3 runs 15 residues. Using reference TRBV5-6 and TRBJ1-2 for the parts outside the CDR3, the full variable domain is DAGVTQSPTHLIKTRGQQVTLRCSPKSGHDTVSWYQQALGQGPQFIFQYYEEEERQRGNFPDRFSGHQFPNYSSELNVNALLLGDSALYLCASSLRGAPTYGYTFGSGTRLTVV.

The chain uses TRBV5-1 and TRBJ1-1; TRBD1 might be the D (5 bases). Looked up from germline, CDR1 is SGHRS and CDR2 is YFSETQ. The CDR3 totals 14 residues. V was trimmed by 4 bases and J by 2 bases, leaving 12 bases between them. This CDR3 is CASSPSGGNTEAFF. The CDR3, as DNA: TGCGCCAGCAGCCCCTCGGGGGGAAACACTGAAGCTTTCTTT.

This sequence joins TRBV30 and TRBJ2-2; perhaps TRBD2 as D (5 bases). The CDR3 sequence is 14 residues long. Trimming shortened V by 5 bases and J by 5 bases, and 15 bases separated the two germline ends. Germline V gene lookup returns CDR1 GTSNPN and CDR2 SVGIG (reference sequence). The DNA of the CDR3 is TGTGCCTGGCGTAGGACTGCCCTAACCGGGGAGCTGTTTTTT. Encoded protein: CAWRRTALTGELFF.

V gene TRBV4-1 combines with J gene TRBJ1-2; perhaps TRBD1 as D (5 bases). There are 17 residues in the CDR3. The ends were cut back, 0 bases at V and 2 bases at J, with 16 bases in the middle. Germline loops: CDR1 MGHRA, CDR2 YSYEKL. The CDR3 sequence is CASSQETPGRPNYGYTF. In nucleotides, the CDR3 is TGCGCCAGCAGCCAAGAGACTCCAGGGAGGCCCAACTATGGCTACACCTTC.

The chain employs TRBV5-1 and TRBJ2-5; TRBD2 matches 7 bases. Germline V gene sequence: CDR1 SGHRS, CDR2 YFSETQ. The CDR3 sequence is 16 residues long. V dropped 1 base and J dropped 5; count of bases not matched to a gene: 11. The CDR3 DNA reads as TGCGCCAGCAGCTTGTTCCGGGGGGACGCTCAGGAGACCCAGTACTTC. It codes for CASSLFRGDAQETQYF.

At least ten counts were recorded for this clone. V and J are TRBV28 and TRBJ1-5, with 9 bases identical to TRBD1. The junction had 9 bases not matched to a gene; V was cut back by 8 bases and J by 4 bases. From germline, CDR1 is MDHEN and CDR2 SYDVKM. This CDR3 is built from 15 residues. CDR3 sequence: CASGESGTGNQPQHF. The CDR3 bases are TGTGCCAGCGGAGAGTCCGGGACAGGGAATCAGCCCCAGCATTTT.

This chain connects TRBV7-3 to TRBJ2-1, with 8 bases matching TRBD1. After removal of 5 bases from V and 5 bases from J, the junction contained 5 bases not matched to a gene. The CDR3 runs to 14 residues. Per the germline V gene, CDR1 is SGHTA and CDR2 is FQGTGA. CDR3 sequence: CASSKQGGDNEQFF. The CDR3 nucleotides read TGTGCCAGCAGCAAACAGGGGGGAGACAATGAGCAGTTCTTC.

The chain is built from TRBV11-2 and TRBJ1-1; 8 nucleotides match TRBD1. The CDR3 extends over 13 amino acids. V lost 5 bases and J lost 3; bases outside the gene matches: 2. Germline CDR1 is SGHAT and CDR2 is FQNNGV. The CDR3 DNA follows: TGTGCCAGCAGCCGACAGGGGTACACTGAAGCTTTCTTT. Encoded protein: CASSRQGYTEAFF.

There are a few counts of this clone. The chain is built from TRBV27 and TRBJ2-2; 11 bases agree with TRBD1. CDR1 MNHEY and CDR2 SMNVEV come from the germline V gene (reference sequence). CDR3 length equals 17 residues. J was trimmed by 4 bases and V by 5 bases; bases with no gene match: 9. CDR3 protein: CASSLKPGQGGTGELFF. The CDR3 bases are TGTGCCAGCAGTCTAAAGCCGGGACAGGGGGGCACCGGGGAGCTGTTTTTT.

This clone came up a few times. This sequence joins TRBV28 and TRBJ1-6; 8 bases match TRBD1. Trimming cost V 3 bases and J 14 bases; bases outside gene matches: 9. This CDR3 has 14 amino acids. The germline CDR1 and CDR2 sequences are MDHEN and SYDVKM. The CDR3 reads CASSFPGQVMALHF. DNA of the CDR3: TGTGCCAGCAGTTTCCCGGGACAGGTCATGGCCCTCCACTTT.

CDR3 nucleotide sequence: TGTGCCAGCAGTTTATCAGGGGCGAATTCACCCCTCCACTTT. Its protein product is CASSLSGANSPLHF. The chain uses TRBV28 and TRBJ1-6; D perhaps matches TRBD1 (6 bases). The V end was cut by 1 base, the J end by 7 bases, with 8 bases between. The CDR3 has 14 residues. The V gene's germline CDR1 is MDHEN and CDR2 SYDVKM.

Concerning this clone itself: One end of the junction does not line up with germline, which may come from a read error. The chain carries TRBV19 and TRBJ2-2; TRBD2 agrees at 13 bases. There are 14 residues in the CDR3. CDR1 LNHDA and CDR2 SQIVND come from the germline V gene (reference sequence). The DNA of the CDR3 is TGCGCCACCAAGACTAGCGGGGGGCCCGGGGAGCTGTTTTTT. This sequence encodes CATKTSGGPGELFF.

V and J are TRBV6-2 or TRBV6-3 and TRBJ2-1; 7 bases map to TRBD2. V was clipped by 5 bases and J by 2 bases; unmatched bases: 15. The germline V gene encodes CDR1 MNHEY and CDR2 SVGEGT. The CDR3 loop spans 18 amino acids. The CDR3 sequence is CASSKTQTGTKTYNEQFF. As DNA, the CDR3 is TGTGCCAGCAGTAAAACGCAAACCGGGACTAAGACCTACAATGAGCAGTTCTTC.

The J gene is TRBJ2-5, the V gene TRBV29-1; 8 bases fit TRBD1. This CDR3 spans 14 amino acids. Trimming took 2 bases from V and 6 from J; bases not matched to a gene: 8. Germline V gene data show CDR1 as SQVTM and CDR2 as ANQGSEA. The DNA of the CDR3 is TGCAGCGTTGAACCCCGGACAGGGTCGCAGACCCAGTACTTC. Amino acids: CSVEPRTGSQTQYF. Filled out from reference TRBV29-1 and TRBJ2-5, the complete variable domain reads SAVISQKPSRDICQRGTSLTIQCQVDSQVTMMFWYRQQPGQSLTLIATANQGSEATYESGFVIDKFPISRPNLTFSTLTVSNMSPEDSSIYLCSVEPRTGSQTQYFGPGTRLLVL.